The next 26 T cell receptor beta chains were all read from a single sample in a study of regulatory T cells in long-lasting Graves disease. The time point denotes: persistent/refractory GD, antithyroid drugs over 5 years with positive TRAb. There was RNA extracted from PBMCs, and the TCR library was made from it. Researchers made TCR beta libraries by using iRepertoire HTBI primers and running Arm-PCR on CDR3 regions. From the multiplex PCR reads, TCRdb called clonotypes with MiXCR, one entry per CDR3 protein. There are about 340,000 distinct CDR3 sequences in the sample; about 19% occur only once, and just under 30% lies in the top ten. This material consisted of peripheral blood mononuclear cells (PBMCs), taken when the disease was refractory, from a patient treated with antithyroid drugs. The origin of the receptors is a female donor with Graves disease.

The chain is built from TRBV3-1 and TRBJ2-7; D unresolved. The germline V and J ends were trimmed by 0 bases and 3 bases, with 9 bases remaining between them. The CDR3 is 14 residues long. The V gene's germline CDR1 is LGHDT and CDR2 YNNKEL (reference sequence). CDR3 sequence (DNA): TGTGCCAGCAGCCAAGATTTGGAGAGCTACGAGCAGTACTTC. Residues: CASSQDLESYEQYF.

The genes are TRBV7-9 and TRBJ1-1; perhaps TRBD1 as D (5 bases). The CDR3 contains 13 residues. V lost 5 bases to trimming and J lost 4 bases, with 11 bases between them. Germline V lookup: CDR1 SEHNR, CDR2 FQNEAQ (reference sequence). The CDR3 protein is CASSTHGATEAFF. CDR3 nucleotide sequence: TGTGCCAGCAGCACCCATGGGGCCACTGAAGCTTTCTTT.

The V call is TRBV7-9, the J call TRBJ2-7, with 7 bases fitting TRBD2. The V gene's germline CDR1 is SEHNR and CDR2 FQNEAQ (reference sequence). The junction had 13 bases not matched to a gene; V was cut back by 3 bases and J by 2 bases. The CDR3 runs to 17 residues. CDR3 sequence (DNA): TGTGCCAGCAGCTTCCTATTCGGGACTAAGAGGGCCTACGAGCAGTACTTC. This codes for CASSFLFGTKRAYEQYF.

The J gene is TRBJ1-2, the V gene TRBV28; no definite D call. The CDR3 spans 15 residues. V lost 4 bases, J lost 8 bases, and 20 bases lay in between. CDR1 MDHEN and CDR2 SYDVKM come from the germline V gene. The CDR3 loop is CASSSHRDPKLGYTF. The CDR3 DNA reads TGTGCCAGCAGTTCTCACCGGGATCCTAAGTTAGGCTACACCTTC.

Written as DNA, the CDR3 is TGCAGTGCTAGAGAGGGGGCCCCTACTTCCTACGAGCAGTACTTC. It encodes CSAREGAPTSYEQYF. This chain joins TRBV20-1 and TRBJ2-7; weak D call: TRBD1 (6 bases). The V gene's germline CDR1 is DFQATT and CDR2 SNEGSKA (reference sequence). V was trimmed by 0 bases and J by 1 base, leaving 13 bases between them. The CDR3 is 15 amino acids.

This clonotype was detected many times. This chain joins TRBV2 and TRBJ2-5; tentative D call: TRBD2 (5 bases). CDR1 and CDR2 from the germline V gene are SNHLY and FYNNEI. Trimming left V 6 bases short and J 1 base short, with 15 bases between. The CDR3 is made up of 15 amino acids. CDR3 sequence: CASRARLPSQETQYF. The DNA of the CDR3 is TGTGCCAGCAGGGCAAGACTACCGAGCCAAGAGACCCAGTACTTC.

A few counts support this clonotype. This chain joins TRBV5-4 and TRBJ1-1, with D perhaps matching TRBD1 (5 bases). This CDR3 spans 15 amino acids. Germline V gene lookup returns CDR1 SGHNT and CDR2 YYREEE (reference sequence). V lost 0 bases and J 1 base, leaving 10 bases between the germline ends. The CDR3 sequence: CASSLGAGANTEAFF. CDR3 DNA sequence: TGTGCCAGCAGCTTGGGGGCTGGGGCGAACACTGAAGCTTTCTTT.

This clonotype was recorded at least ten times. The gene calls are TRBV11-3 and TRBJ2-5, with D unresolved. The CDR3 is 14 residues long. V lost 5 bases and J 2 bases, leaving 12 bases between the germline ends. Germline V gene lookup returns CDR1 SGHNT and CDR2 YENEEA. CDR3 loop: CASSALLGQETQYF. The CDR3 DNA sequence: TGTGCCAGCAGCGCCCTTCTGGGGCAAGAGACCCAGTACTTC.

As concerns this clonotype: A junction boundary mismatches the germline segment, possibly from a read error. V and J are TRBV7-2 and TRBJ2-5; 8 positions match TRBD2. Germline loops: CDR1 SGHTA, CDR2 FQGNSA. There are 14 residues in the CDR3. The chain's CDR3 is CAGSLAGRQETQYF. The CDR3 bases are TGTGCCGGCAGCTTAGCGGGGAGGCAAGAGACCCAGTACTTC.

In this sample, this clonotype turned up many times. This chain's CDR3 is CASSLAGAPGDYGYTF. As DNA, the CDR3 is TGTGCCAGCAGCTTAGCCGGGGCCCCAGGAGACTATGGCTACACCTTC. The chain recombines TRBV7-9 with TRBJ1-2; tentative D call: TRBD1 (5 bases). Trimming took off 0 bases at V and 3 bases at J, with 14 bases between the two ends. CDR3 length: 16 amino acids. Germline values: CDR1 SEHNR, CDR2 FQNEAQ (reference sequence).

There are many counts of this clonotype. This chain joins TRBV5-1 and TRBJ2-7; the D gene is possibly TRBD1 (6 bases). CDR3 length: 13 residues. Germline V gene data show CDR1 as SGHRS and CDR2 as YFSETQ. V lost 5 bases and J 3 bases, leaving 12 bases between the germline ends. Here the CDR3 reads CASREGRGYEQYF. CDR3 DNA: TGCGCCAGCAGAGAAGGCAGGGGCTACGAGCAGTACTTC.

This chain connects TRBV5-5 to TRBJ1-1; D remains ambiguous. The V gene lost 0 bases and the J gene lost 4 bases, with 13 bases spanning the gap. Germline V gene sequence: CDR1 SGHKS, CDR2 YYEKEE (reference sequence). The CDR3 length is 15 residues. The CDR3 loop reads CASSLGPTSGTEAFF. CDR3 in DNA: TGTGCCAGCAGCTTGGGGCCCACCTCGGGCACTGAAGCTTTCTTT.

This clonotype has at least ten counts. The chain is built from TRBV7-2 and TRBJ1-2; the D is unclear. CDR3 length: 14 amino acids. V gave up 11 bases and J gave up 5 bases, with 21 bases separating them. The V gene's germline CDR1 is SGHTA and CDR2 FQGNSA. The chain's CDR3 is CASSRGSLRYGYTF. The CDR3 nucleotides are TGTGCCTCAAGCCGAGGATCCCTGCGGTATGGCTACACCTTC.

V gene TRBV11-2 combines with J gene TRBJ1-3; a possible D gene is TRBD1 (5 bases). CDR3 length equals 15 residues. Trimming shortened V by 3 bases and J by 2 bases, and 11 bases separated the two germline ends. Germline CDR1 reads SGHAT; CDR2 reads FQNNGV. The CDR3 region has the DNA TGTGCCAGCAGCTTGGGTGGGACGGCTGGAAACACCATATATTTT. Its translation is CASSLGGTAGNTIYF.

As DNA, the CDR3 is TGTGCCTGGAGTGGTACGAGGGGAGGGCAGCCCCAGCATTTT. It yields the protein CAWSGTRGGQPQHF. The rearrangement links TRBV30 to TRBJ1-5; TRBD1 might be the D (5 bases). The CDR3 sequence is 14 residues long. Looked up from germline, CDR1 is GTSNPN and CDR2 is SVGIG (reference sequence). V lost 1 base to trimming and J lost 7 bases, with 14 bases between them.

This rearrangement joins TRBV24-1 to TRBJ2-3; D remains unclear. The V gene lost 3 bases and the J gene lost 6 bases, with 9 bases spanning the gap. CDR1 and CDR2 (germline): KGHDR, SFDVKD. CDR3 size: 13 residues. The CDR3 coding sequence is TGTGCCACCAGTGATGTCTTGAGGGATACGCAGTATTTT. This codes for CATSDVLRDTQYF.

This clonotype was seen at least ten times. This rearrangement joins TRBV29-1 to TRBJ2-7; 9 bases match TRBD1. CDR3 length: 13 residues. Trimming cost V 5 bases and J 1 base; bases outside gene matches: 3. Germline-derived CDR1 and CDR2 are SQVTM and ANQGSEA. CDR3 bases: TGCAGCGTTACGACAGGGGGTTCCTACGAGCAGTACTTC. Protein: CSVTTGGSYEQYF.

In its sample, this clonotype was seen many times. The CDR3 DNA reads as TGTGCCAGCTCAGACAGGGGACCAGGGGCCGGGGAGCTGTTTTTT. Its translation: CASSDRGPGAGELFF. This chain connects TRBV2 to TRBJ2-2; 8 nucleotides match TRBD1. This CDR3 is built from 15 residues. The J segment lost 6 bases and the V segment lost 8 bases, leaving 11 bases of the junction unmatched. CDR1 is SNHLY, CDR2 FYNNEI, per germline.

Concerning this clonotype: Here the CDR3 omits its conserved ending phenylalanine or tryptophan, so a read error is the likely source. This chain uses TRBV29-1 with TRBJ2-5, with no clear D. The germline CDR1 and CDR2 sequences are SQVTM and ANQGSEA. CDR3 length: 12 amino acids. Trimming stripped 7 bases from V and 0 bases from J, with 9 bases between. The CDR3 bases are TGCAGCGCCGACGGCAACCAAGAGACCCAGTACTCC. Its protein product is CSADGNQETQYS.

This clonotype has at least ten counts. The V and J genes are TRBV28 and TRBJ1-3, with 8 bases that match TRBD1. The CDR3 loop spans 15 amino acids. CDR1 is MDHEN, CDR2 SYDVKM, per germline. V gave up 5 bases and J gave up 0 bases; unmatched junction bases: 3. The CDR3: CASSRQGSSGNTIYF. CDR3 nucleotide sequence: TGTGCCAGCAGTCGACAGGGGAGCTCTGGAAACACCATATATTTT.

Ten or more counts support this clonotype. V usage is TRBV2 and J usage is TRBJ1-4; D is unresolved. Trimming removed 2 bases at V and 0 bases at J, with 10 bases between. Germline lookup yields CDR1 SNHLY and CDR2 FYNNEI. The CDR3 loop spans 16 amino acids. The CDR3 region is CASSETMETTNEKLFF. In nucleotides, the CDR3 is TGTGCCAGCAGTGAAACGATGGAGACAACTAATGAAAAACTGTTTTTT. Variable domain in full (rest from reference TRBV2 and TRBJ1-4): EPEVTQTPSHQVTQMGQEVILRCVPISNHLYFYWYRQILGQKVEFLVSFYNNEISEKSEIFDDQFSVERPDGSNFTLKIRSTKLEDSAMYFCASSETMETTNEKLFFGSGTQLSVL.

As for this clonotype: A much bigger clone sits one base away, suggesting this may be a read error. This chain links TRBV7-8 with TRBJ1-2; no clear D gene. Trimming shortened V by 5 bases and J by 6 bases, and 10 bases separated the two germline ends. The CDR3 is 12 amino acids. Germline assignment: CDR1 SGHVS and CDR2 FQNEAQ. The CDR3 loop is CASSVCRDGYTF. The CDR3, as DNA: TGTGCCAGCAGCGTATGCCGGGATGGCTACACCTTC.

This clonotype was seen repeatedly, ten times or more. The chain links TRBV12-3 or TRBV12-4 to TRBJ1-1; D gene unclear. The V end lost 11 bases, the J end lost 0 bases, and 13 bases lay between the germline ends. This CDR3 comprises 13 residues. The CDR3 sequence is CAGARDMNTEAFF. The CDR3 DNA sequence: TGTGCCGGCGCCAGAGATATGAACACTGAAGCTTTCTTT.

This clonotype showed up just a few times. The chain carries TRBV28 and TRBJ1-2; D is perhaps TRBD1 (5 bases). Trimming stripped 6 bases from V and 4 bases from J, with 21 bases between. Germline lookup yields CDR1 MDHEN and CDR2 SYDVKM. This CDR3 comprises 16 residues. The CDR3 region is CASSRLPGRGSYGYTF. CDR3 coding DNA: TGTGCCAGCAGCCGACTGCCCGGTCGGGGGAGCTATGGCTACACCTTC.

The chain joins TRBV28 to TRBJ1-1; D is ambiguous. The ends were cut back, 4 bases at V and 3 bases at J, with 9 bases in the middle. Looked up from germline, CDR1 is MDHEN and CDR2 is SYDVKM. CDR3 length: 13 residues. In nucleotides, the CDR3 is TGTGCCAGCAGTTCCCGGGAGGACACTGAAGCTTTCTTT. Translating gives CASSSREDTEAFF.

The sample holds a few counts of this clonotype. The J gene is TRBJ1-6, the V gene TRBV5-4; D call uncertain. V gave up 1 base and J gave up 10 bases, with 18 bases separating them. This CDR3 spans 16 amino acids. Germline-derived CDR1 and CDR2 are SGHNT and YYREEE (reference sequence). CDR3 in amino acids: CASSLPMIFGESPLHF. Here the CDR3 DNA reads TGTGCCAGCAGCTTGCCCATGATATTTGGGGAGTCACCCCTCCACTTT.